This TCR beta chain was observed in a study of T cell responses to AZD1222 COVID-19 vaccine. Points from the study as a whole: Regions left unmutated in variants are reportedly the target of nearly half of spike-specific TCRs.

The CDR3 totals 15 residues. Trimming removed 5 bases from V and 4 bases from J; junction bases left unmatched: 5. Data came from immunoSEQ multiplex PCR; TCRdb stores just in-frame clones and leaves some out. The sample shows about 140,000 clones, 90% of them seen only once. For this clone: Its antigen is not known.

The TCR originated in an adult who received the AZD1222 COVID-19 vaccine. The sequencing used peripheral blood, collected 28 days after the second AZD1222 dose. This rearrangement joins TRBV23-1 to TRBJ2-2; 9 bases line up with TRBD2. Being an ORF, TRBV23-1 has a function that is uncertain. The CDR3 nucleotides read TGCGCCAGCAGTGTCCCGGGACTAGCCACCGGGGAGCTGTTTTTT. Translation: CASSVPGLATGELFF.